The 29 T cell receptor beta chains presented below share a single source sample, sequenced in a study of Tregs in tolerant kidney transplant recipients. Profiled with immunoSEQ multiplex PCR; TCRdb holds only in-frame clones, not every one. The sample carries roughly 250,000 clones, roughly 80% recorded once. The specimen was CD4+ T cells from blood. These receptors came from a human donor in good health.

This chain uses TRBV5-1 with TRBJ2-5; D unresolved. Trimming shortened V by 0 bases and J by 4 bases, and 10 bases separated the two germline ends. Germline V lookup: CDR1 SGHRS, CDR2 YFSETQ. CDR3 size: 14 residues. CDR3 region: CASSLDPDGETQYF. In DNA, the CDR3 is TGCGCCAGCAGCTTGGATCCGGACGGAGAGACCCAGTACTTC.

This chain connects TRBV5-5 to TRBJ1-3; 7 nucleotides line up with TRBD1. Germline V lookup: CDR1 SGHKS, CDR2 YYEKEE (reference sequence). The V gene end was trimmed by 3 bases and the J gene end by 5 bases; junction bases not matched to a gene: 5. The CDR3 sequence is 14 residues long. The DNA of the CDR3 is TGTGCCAGCAGCTCGCGACAGGGACGAAACACCATATATTTT. Residues: CASSSRQGRNTIYF.

This chain connects TRBV11-3 to TRBJ2-1, with 9 bases identical to TRBD1. V dropped 1 base and J dropped 7; count of bases not matched to a gene: 5. CDR3 length: 15 residues. Looked up from germline, CDR1 is SGHNT and CDR2 is YENEEA. Here the CDR3 DNA reads TGTGCCAGCAGCTTAGCGGGACAGGGTCCGAATGAGCAGTTCTTC. Its protein is CASSLAGQGPNEQFF.

V and J are TRBV6-6 and TRBJ1-5; D is perhaps TRBD1 (6 bases). The CDR3 extends over 13 amino acids. Deletions cut 7 bases from V and 9 bases from J, with 16 bases between. Germline-derived CDR1 and CDR2 are MNHNY and SVGAGI (reference sequence). This chain's CDR3 is CASNRDTGSPQHF. The CDR3 DNA reads as TGTGCCAGCAATCGGGACACCGGATCGCCCCAGCATTTT.

The J gene is TRBJ2-1, the V gene TRBV9; 11 positions match TRBD2. V was clipped by 2 bases and J by 6 bases; unmatched bases: 4. The CDR3 runs to 15 residues. Germline CDR1 SGDLS, CDR2 YYNGEE. The CDR3 coding sequence is TGTGCCAGCAGCGTGGCAACTAGCGGGAGCAATGAGCAGTTCTTC. Its protein is CASSVATSGSNEQFF.

The chain joins TRBV29-1 to TRBJ2-7; TRBD1 matches at 10 bases. CDR1 is SQVTM, CDR2 ANQGSEA, per germline. V gave up 5 bases and J gave up 7 bases; unmatched junction bases: 2. The CDR3 is 11 amino acids. This CDR3 is CSVSDRGEQYF. The CDR3 DNA is TGCAGCGTTTCGGACAGGGGGGAGCAGTACTTC.

CDR3 DNA sequence: TGCGCCAGCAGCTTTACAGGGTGGGACACAGATACGCAGTATTTT. Its protein is CASSFTGWDTDTQYF. This rearrangement joins TRBV5-1 to TRBJ2-3, with D possibly TRBD1 on 6 matching bases. V lost 2 bases, J lost 2 bases, and 12 bases lay in between. The CDR3 loop spans 15 amino acids. Germline V gives CDR1 SGHRS, CDR2 YFSETQ.

The chain links TRBV2 to TRBJ2-7, with D unresolved. CDR3 length: 13 amino acids. V lost 6 bases and J lost 0, with 9 bases in between. Per germline, CDR1 SNHLY and CDR2 FYNNEI. CDR3 bases: TGTGCCAGCAGGGGCCTCAGCTCCTACGAGCAGTACTTC. Its translation: CASRGLSSYEQYF.

A few counts support this clone. The chain uses TRBV18 and TRBJ1-3; no firm D call. The CDR3 totals 13 residues. Deletions cut 5 bases from V and 0 bases from J, with 5 bases between. Germline lookup yields CDR1 KGHSH and CDR2 LQKENI. This CDR3 is CASSDLSGNTIYF. CDR3 DNA: TGTGCCAGCTCAGACCTCTCTGGAAACACCATATATTTT.

The rearrangement uses TRBV2 and TRBJ2-6, with 8 nucleotides matching TRBD2. CDR1 is SNHLY, CDR2 FYNNEI, per germline. V trimming: 7 bases; J trimming: 4 bases; junction bases outside the gene matches: 9. The CDR3 sequence is 16 residues long. CDR3 sequence (DNA): TGTGCCAGCACGCGGACTAGCCTACCCGGGGCCAACGTCCTGACTTTC. This sequence encodes CASTRTSLPGANVLTF.

This sequence joins TRBV5-1 and TRBJ2-4, with D tentatively TRBD2 (5 bases). The V gene lost 4 bases and the J gene lost 10 bases, with 18 bases spanning the gap. In germline, CDR1 is SGHRS, CDR2 YFSETQ. The CDR3 is made up of 14 amino acids. The DNA of the CDR3 is TGCGCCAGCAGCCCCGGGGATAGGGATGGGATTCAGTACTTC. Translating it yields CASSPGDRDGIQYF.

This chain links TRBV7-6 with TRBJ2-5; TRBD2 is a possible D gene (6 bases). The J call may be mistaken, given a closer DNA end match to TRBJ2-7. Germline loops: CDR1 SGHVS, CDR2 FNYEAQ. The CDR3 has 14 residues. The CDR3 loop is CASSSGRRGDEQYF. In DNA form, the CDR3 reads TGTGCCAGCAGCTCAGGCCGGCGGGGTGACGAGCAGTACTTC.

V gene TRBV6-1 combines with J gene TRBJ1-2; 7 positions match TRBD1. The CDR3 extends over 15 amino acids. Germline V CDR1 and CDR2: MNHNS, SASEGT. The J segment lost 1 base and the V segment lost 6 bases, leaving 8 bases of the junction unmatched. As DNA, the CDR3 is TGTGCCAGCAGACCAAACAGGGGACTTAACTATGGCTACACCTTC. Residues: CASRPNRGLNYGYTF.

The genes are TRBV7-9 and TRBJ2-2; D not certain. Germline V lookup: CDR1 SEHNR, CDR2 FQNEAQ (reference sequence). Between the trimmed V and J ends, which lost 5 bases and 7 bases, there was a span of 14 bases. This CDR3 has 14 residues. The CDR3 nucleotides read TGTGCCAGCAGCGCACGCCAGTCCGGCGGGGAGCTGTTTTTT. Its protein product is CASSARQSGGELFF.

This clone has just a few counts. This chain connects TRBV6-5 to TRBJ1-2, with 8 bases matching TRBD1. V lost 4 bases to trimming and J lost 6 bases; unmatched junction nucleotides: 10. CDR1 and CDR2 (germline): MNHEY, SVGAGI. The CDR3 has 15 amino acids. This chain's CDR3 is CASSFQRQGKNGYTF. The CDR3 DNA is TGTGCCAGCAGTTTCCAAAGACAGGGGAAAAATGGCTACACCTTC.

Only one count was recorded for this clone. V usage is TRBV11-2 and J usage is TRBJ2-5; 10 bases align to TRBD2. After removal of 2 bases from V and 1 base from J, the junction contained 4 bases not matched to a gene. The CDR3 sequence is 16 residues long. Germline V gene data show CDR1 as SGHAT and CDR2 as FQNNGV. The CDR3 sequence: CASSLPSGGFQETQYF. The CDR3 DNA reads TGTGCCAGCAGCTTACCTAGCGGGGGTTTCCAAGAGACCCAGTACTTC.

The genes are TRBV5-1 and TRBJ1-5; 8 bases agree with TRBD1. After removal of 4 bases from V and 3 bases from J, the junction contained 0 bases not matched to a gene. CDR1 SGHRS and CDR2 YFSETQ come from the germline V gene. The CDR3 is 13 residues long. The CDR3 is CASSQGANQPQHF. The CDR3, as DNA: TGCGCCAGCAGCCAGGGGGCCAATCAGCCCCAGCATTTT.

The chain has TRBV7-2 and TRBJ2-1, with D perhaps TRBD1 or TRBD2 (6 bases each). The V gene lost 0 bases and the J gene lost 4 bases, with 13 bases spanning the gap. From germline, CDR1 is SGHTA and CDR2 FQGNSA. There are 16 residues in the CDR3. CDR3 sequence: CASSLAGGLPYNEQFF. CDR3 bases: TGTGCCAGCAGCTTAGCGGGGGGCCTACCATACAATGAGCAGTTCTTC.

The J gene is TRBJ2-1, the V gene TRBV6-5; D possibly corresponds to TRBD2 (6 bases). The V end lost 8 bases, the J end lost 12 bases, and 20 bases lay between the germline ends. CDR3 size: 13 residues. The germline CDR1 and CDR2 sequences are MNHEY and SVGAGI. This CDR3 reads CASRRDAVDVQFF. DNA for the CDR3: TGTGCCAGCCGGCGGGACGCCGTCGATGTGCAGTTCTTC.

The chain uses TRBV2 and TRBJ1-4, with D tentatively TRBD1 (6 bases). The CDR3 contains 15 residues. CDR1 and CDR2 (germline): SNHLY, FYNNEI. Trimming shortened V by 7 bases and J by 7 bases, and 19 bases separated the two germline ends. The CDR3 coding sequence is TGTGCCAGCACCTCACAGGGTACCTCTAGTGAAAAACTGTTTTTT. Translation: CASTSQGTSSEKLFF.

CDR3 sequence (DNA): TGTGCCAGCAGCTTGGATATCAGCGGGAAACTGTTCTTC. The encoded protein is CASSLDISGKLFF. The chain uses TRBV11-3 and TRBJ2-1, with 7 bases identical to TRBD2. The CDR3 runs 13 residues. Germline CDR1 SGHNT, CDR2 YENEEA. The junction had 11 bases not matched to a gene; V was cut back by 3 bases and J by 15 bases. The variable domain in full, with the rest retrieved from reference TRBV11-3 and TRBJ2-1, is EAGVVQSPRYKIIEKKQPVAFWCNPISGHNTLYWYLQNLGQGPELLIRYENEEAVDDSQLPKDRFSAERLKGVDSTLKIQPAELGDSAVYLCASSLDISGKLFFGPGTRLTVL.

The chain uses TRBV7-9 and TRBJ2-5; 7 nucleotides align to TRBD1. Germline loops: CDR1 SEHNR, CDR2 FQNEAQ (reference sequence). This CDR3 is built from 16 residues. The V and J ends lost 5 bases and 5 bases, in that order; junction bases with no gene match: 14. The CDR3 DNA is TGTGCCAGCAGCACCGAGGGGGCCGGCCGGTGGGAGACCCAGTACTTC. Protein: CASSTEGAGRWETQYF.

The CDR3 here is CASSQDSSQPQHF. CDR3 coding DNA: TGCGCCAGCAGCCAAGACAGCTCCCAGCCCCAGCATTTT. The chain couples TRBV4-3 to TRBJ1-5; no firm D call. There are 13 residues in the CDR3. V was shortened by 0 bases and J by 7 bases, with 7 bases between the two germline ends. Per the germline V gene, CDR1 is LGHNA and CDR2 is YSLEER.

This sequence joins TRBV12-5 and TRBJ1-1, with D unresolved. This CDR3 has 10 amino acids. Germline assignment: CDR1 LGHNT and CDR2 FRNRAP. V dropped 5 bases and J dropped 8 bases, with 6 bases sitting between them. CDR3 coding DNA: TGTGCTAGTGGTAACATAGAAGCTTTCTTT. Encoded protein: CASGNIEAFF.

The chain recombines TRBV5-6 with TRBJ1-2, with D tentatively TRBD1 (6 bases). V lost 4 bases to trimming and J lost 2 bases, with 15 bases between them. Germline values: CDR1 SGHDT, CDR2 YYEEEE. This CDR3 region has 15 residues. CDR3 sequence reads: CASSPLGGPNYGYTF. CDR3 in DNA: TGTGCCAGCAGCCCCCTTGGGGGGCCCAACTATGGCTACACCTTC.

Worth noting for this clone: This sample also contains other DNA sequences that code for the same CDR3. The V and J genes are TRBV18 and TRBJ2-3; 12 positions agree with TRBD2. The J segment lost 0 bases and the V segment lost 0 bases, leaving 1 base of the junction unmatched. The germline gives CDR1 KGHSH, CDR2 LQKENI. The CDR3 length is 17 residues. This CDR3 is CASSPPGLAGSTDTQYF. The CDR3 DNA follows: TGTGCCAGCTCACCACCTGGACTAGCGGGGAGCACAGATACGCAGTATTTT.

V gene TRBV7-3 combines with J gene TRBJ2-1; D uncertain. Germline V lookup: CDR1 SGHTA, CDR2 FQGTGA. The CDR3 extends over 13 amino acids. The V gene lost 2 bases and the J gene lost 5 bases, with 7 bases spanning the gap. CDR3 region: CASSLAQDNEQFF. CDR3 nucleotide sequence: TGTGCCAGCAGCTTAGCCCAAGACAATGAGCAGTTCTTC.

The chain links TRBV7-2 to TRBJ1-2; 8 positions agree with TRBD1. Trimming cost V 5 bases and J 5 bases; bases outside gene matches: 13. CDR1 and CDR2 from the germline V gene are SGHTA and FQGNSA. This CDR3 region has 16 residues. CDR3 loop: CASSPAGSQGAYGYTF. CDR3 bases: TGTGCCAGCAGCCCCGCCGGTTCCCAGGGGGCTTATGGCTACACCTTC.

The chain joins TRBV5-6 to TRBJ2-7; the match to TRBD2 covers 7 bases. V gave up 1 base and J gave up 2 bases; unmatched junction bases: 9. Germline CDR1 reads SGHDT; CDR2 reads YYEEEE. CDR3 size: 16 residues. The CDR3 bases are TGTGCCAGCAGCTTGTTCGATGGGGGAGGGACCTACGAGCAGTACTTC. Translation gives CASSLFDGGGTYEQYF.